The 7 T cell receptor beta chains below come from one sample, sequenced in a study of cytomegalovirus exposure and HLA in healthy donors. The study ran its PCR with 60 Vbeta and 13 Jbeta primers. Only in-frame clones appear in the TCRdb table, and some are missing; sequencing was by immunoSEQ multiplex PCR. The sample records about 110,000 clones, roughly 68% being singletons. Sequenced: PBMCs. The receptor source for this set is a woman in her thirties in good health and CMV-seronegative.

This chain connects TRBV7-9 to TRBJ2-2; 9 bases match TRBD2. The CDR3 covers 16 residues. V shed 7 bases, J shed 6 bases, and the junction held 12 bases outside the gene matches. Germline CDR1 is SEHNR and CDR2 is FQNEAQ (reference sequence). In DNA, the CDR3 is TGTGCCAGCACCCCGCGCGGGAGGGCCGATCCCGGGGAGCTGTTTTTT. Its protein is CASTPRGRADPGELFF.

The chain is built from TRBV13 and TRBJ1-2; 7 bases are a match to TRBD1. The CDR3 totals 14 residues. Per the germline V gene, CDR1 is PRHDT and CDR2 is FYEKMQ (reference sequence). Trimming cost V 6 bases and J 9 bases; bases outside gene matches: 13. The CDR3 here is CASREGTAPRSYTF. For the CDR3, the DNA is TGTGCCAGCAGGGAGGGGACAGCACCTAGGAGCTACACCTTC.

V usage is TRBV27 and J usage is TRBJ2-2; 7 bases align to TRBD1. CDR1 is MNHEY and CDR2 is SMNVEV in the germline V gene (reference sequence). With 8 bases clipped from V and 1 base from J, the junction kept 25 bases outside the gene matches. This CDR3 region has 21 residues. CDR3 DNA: TGTGCCAGCGCCATTAGAACCGGGACAGCGAGAACCATTAGGAACACCGGGGAGCTGTTTTTT. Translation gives CASAIRTGTARTIRNTGELFF.

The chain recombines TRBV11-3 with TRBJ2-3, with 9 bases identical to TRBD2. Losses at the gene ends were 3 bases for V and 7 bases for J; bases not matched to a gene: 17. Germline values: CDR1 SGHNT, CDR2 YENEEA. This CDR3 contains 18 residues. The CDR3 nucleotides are TGTGCCAGCAGCTTCAGGGGTGGGGCGGGGGGGCTGACGAATACGCAGTATTTT. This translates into CASSFRGGAGGLTNTQYF.

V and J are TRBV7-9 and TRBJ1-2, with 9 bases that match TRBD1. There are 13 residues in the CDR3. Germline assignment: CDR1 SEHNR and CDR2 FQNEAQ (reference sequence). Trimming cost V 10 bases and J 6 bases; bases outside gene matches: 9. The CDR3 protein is CAIRSDRGDGYTF. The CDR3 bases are TGTGCCATCCGCTCGGACAGGGGAGATGGCTACACCTTC.

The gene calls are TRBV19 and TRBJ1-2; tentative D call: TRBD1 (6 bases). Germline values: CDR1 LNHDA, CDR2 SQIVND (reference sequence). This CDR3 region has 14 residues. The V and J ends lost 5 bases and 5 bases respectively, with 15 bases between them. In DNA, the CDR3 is TGTGCCAGTAGTGGAGACAGGTCCGGATATGGCTACACCTTC. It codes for CASSGDRSGYGYTF.

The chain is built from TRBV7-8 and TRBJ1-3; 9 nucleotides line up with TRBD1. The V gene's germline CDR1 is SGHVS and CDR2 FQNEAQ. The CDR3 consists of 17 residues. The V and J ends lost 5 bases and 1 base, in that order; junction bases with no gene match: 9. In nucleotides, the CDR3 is TGTGCCAGCAGCCAGGGACAGGGTATTCTTTCTGGAAACACCATATATTTT. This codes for CASSQGQGILSGNTIYF.